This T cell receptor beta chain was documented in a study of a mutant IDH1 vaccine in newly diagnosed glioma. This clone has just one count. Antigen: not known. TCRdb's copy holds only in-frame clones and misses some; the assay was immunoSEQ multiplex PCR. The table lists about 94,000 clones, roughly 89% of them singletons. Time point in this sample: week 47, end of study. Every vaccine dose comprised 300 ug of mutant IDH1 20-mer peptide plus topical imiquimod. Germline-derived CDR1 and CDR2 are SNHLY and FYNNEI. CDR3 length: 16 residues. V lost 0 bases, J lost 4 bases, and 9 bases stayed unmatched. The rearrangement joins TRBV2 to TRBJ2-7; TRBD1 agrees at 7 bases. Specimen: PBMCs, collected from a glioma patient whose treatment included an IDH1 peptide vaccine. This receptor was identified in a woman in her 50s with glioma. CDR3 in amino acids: CASSEAVQGEKYEQYF. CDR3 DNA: TGTGCCAGCAGTGAAGCGGTCCAGGGGGAGAAGTACGAGCAGTACTTC.